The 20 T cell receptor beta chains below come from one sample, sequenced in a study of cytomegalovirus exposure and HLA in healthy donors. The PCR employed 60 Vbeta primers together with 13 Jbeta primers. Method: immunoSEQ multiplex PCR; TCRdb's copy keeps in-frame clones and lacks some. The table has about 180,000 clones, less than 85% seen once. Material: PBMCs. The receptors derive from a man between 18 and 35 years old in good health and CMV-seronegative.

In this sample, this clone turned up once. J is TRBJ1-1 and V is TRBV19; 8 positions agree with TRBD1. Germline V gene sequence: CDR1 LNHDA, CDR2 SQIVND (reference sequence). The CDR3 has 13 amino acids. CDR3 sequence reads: CVYRGTVNTEAFF. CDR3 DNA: TGTGTATACAGGGGGACGGTGAACACTGAAGCTTTCTTT.

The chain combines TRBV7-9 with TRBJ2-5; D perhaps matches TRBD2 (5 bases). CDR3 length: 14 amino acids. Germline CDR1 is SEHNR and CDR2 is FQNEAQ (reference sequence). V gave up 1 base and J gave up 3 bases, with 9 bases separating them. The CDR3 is CASSLVPGKETQYF. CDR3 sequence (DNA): TGTGCCAGCAGCTTAGTCCCGGGGAAAGAGACCCAGTACTTC.

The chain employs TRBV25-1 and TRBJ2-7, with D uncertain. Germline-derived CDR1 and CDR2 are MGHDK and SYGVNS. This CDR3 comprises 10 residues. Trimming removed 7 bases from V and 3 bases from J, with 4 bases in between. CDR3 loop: CASTLYEQYF. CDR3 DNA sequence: TGTGCCAGCACCCTCTACGAGCAGTACTTC.

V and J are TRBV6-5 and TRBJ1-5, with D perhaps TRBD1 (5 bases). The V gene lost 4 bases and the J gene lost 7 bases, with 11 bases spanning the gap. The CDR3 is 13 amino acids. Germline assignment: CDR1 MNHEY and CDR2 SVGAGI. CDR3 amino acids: CASSWTRGQPQHF. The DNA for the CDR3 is TGTGCCAGCAGTTGGACACGAGGCCAGCCCCAGCATTTT.

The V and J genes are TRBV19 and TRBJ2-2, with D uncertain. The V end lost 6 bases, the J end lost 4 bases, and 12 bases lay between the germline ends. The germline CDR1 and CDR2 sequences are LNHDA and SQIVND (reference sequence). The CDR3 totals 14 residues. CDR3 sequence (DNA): TGTGCCAGTAGACCCGGGTCCCTCACCGGGGAGCTGTTTTTT. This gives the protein CASRPGSLTGELFF.

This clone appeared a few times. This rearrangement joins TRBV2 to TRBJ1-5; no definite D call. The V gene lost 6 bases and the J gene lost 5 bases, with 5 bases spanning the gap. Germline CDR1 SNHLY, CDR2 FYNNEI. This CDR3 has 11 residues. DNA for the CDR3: TGTGCCAGCAGCCTTGATCAGCCCCAGCATTTT. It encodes CASSLDQPQHF.

The CDR3 loop reads CATTDTGYPHEQYF. The CDR3 nucleotides are TGTGCCACCACTGACACAGGGTACCCCCACGAGCAGTACTTC. This chain uses TRBV15 with TRBJ2-7; possible D gene TRBD1, 6 bases. The CDR3 covers 14 residues. V lost 7 bases and J lost 5, with 18 bases in between. Germline CDR1 is LNHNV and CDR2 is YYDKDF (reference sequence).

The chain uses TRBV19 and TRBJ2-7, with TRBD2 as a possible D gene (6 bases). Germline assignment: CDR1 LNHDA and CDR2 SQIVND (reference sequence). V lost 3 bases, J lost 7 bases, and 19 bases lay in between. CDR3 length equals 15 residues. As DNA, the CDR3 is TGTGCCAGTAGTATGGTCGGGAGAGCTGTAAGGGAGCAGTACTTC. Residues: CASSMVGRAVREQYF.

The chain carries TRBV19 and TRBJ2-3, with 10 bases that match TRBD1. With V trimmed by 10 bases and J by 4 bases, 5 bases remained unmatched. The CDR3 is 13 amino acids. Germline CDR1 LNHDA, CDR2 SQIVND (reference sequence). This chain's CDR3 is CATGTGAPDTQYF. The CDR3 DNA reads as TGTGCCACTGGGACAGGGGCACCAGATACGCAGTATTTT.

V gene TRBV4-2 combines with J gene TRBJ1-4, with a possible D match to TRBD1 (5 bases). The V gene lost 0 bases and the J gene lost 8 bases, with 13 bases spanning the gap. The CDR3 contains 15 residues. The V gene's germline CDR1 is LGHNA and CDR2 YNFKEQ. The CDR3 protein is CASSQEQGSGEKLFF. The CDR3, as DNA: TGTGCCAGCAGCCAAGAGCAGGGATCTGGAGAAAAACTGTTTTTT.

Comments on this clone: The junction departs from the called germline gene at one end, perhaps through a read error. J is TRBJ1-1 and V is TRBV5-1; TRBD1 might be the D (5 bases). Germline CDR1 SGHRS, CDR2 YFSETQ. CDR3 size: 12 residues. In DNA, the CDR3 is TGCGCCAGCAGTTTGGTGCAGGGCGAAGCTTTCTTT. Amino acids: CASSLVQGEAFF.

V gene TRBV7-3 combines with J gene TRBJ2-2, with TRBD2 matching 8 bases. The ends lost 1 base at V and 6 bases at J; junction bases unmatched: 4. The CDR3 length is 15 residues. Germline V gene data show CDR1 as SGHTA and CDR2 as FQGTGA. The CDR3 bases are TGTGCCAGCAGCTTAAACGGGAGGGGGGCCGGGGAGCTGTTTTTT. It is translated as CASSLNGRGAGELFF.

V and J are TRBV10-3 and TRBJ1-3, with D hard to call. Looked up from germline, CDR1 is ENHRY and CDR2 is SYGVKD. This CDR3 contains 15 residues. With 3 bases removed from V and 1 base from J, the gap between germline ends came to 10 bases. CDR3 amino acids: CAISDGRESGNTIYF. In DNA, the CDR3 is TGTGCCATCAGTGATGGAAGGGAGTCTGGAAACACCATATATTTT.

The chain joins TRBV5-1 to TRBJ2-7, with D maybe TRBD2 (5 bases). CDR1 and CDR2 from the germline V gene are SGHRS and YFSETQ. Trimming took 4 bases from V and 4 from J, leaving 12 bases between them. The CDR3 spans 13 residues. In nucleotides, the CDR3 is TGCGCCAGCAGCATCGGTAGCGATTACGAGCAGTACTTC. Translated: CASSIGSDYEQYF.

CDR3 sequence reads: CASSVSGTNFQETQYF. As DNA, the CDR3 is TGTGCCAGCAGCGTATCGGGGACAAATTTCCAAGAGACCCAGTACTTC. The genes are TRBV9 and TRBJ2-5; a weak D match, TRBD1 (6 bases). The germline V gene encodes CDR1 SGDLS and CDR2 YYNGEE. With 1 base removed from V and 1 base from J, the gap between germline ends came to 14 bases. The CDR3 sequence is 16 residues long.

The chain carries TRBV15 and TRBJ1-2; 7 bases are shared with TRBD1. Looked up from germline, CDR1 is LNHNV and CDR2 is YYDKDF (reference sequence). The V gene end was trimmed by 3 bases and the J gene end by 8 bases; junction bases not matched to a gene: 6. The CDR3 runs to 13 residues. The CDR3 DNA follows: TGTGCCACCAGCAGGCAGGGGGTCGGAGGCTACACCTTC. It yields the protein CATSRQGVGGYTF.

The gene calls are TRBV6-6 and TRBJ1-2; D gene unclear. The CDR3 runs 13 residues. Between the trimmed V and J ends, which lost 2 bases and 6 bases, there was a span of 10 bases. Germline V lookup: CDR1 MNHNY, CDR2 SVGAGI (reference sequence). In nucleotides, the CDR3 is TGTGCCAGCAGTTACATAAGGGAGGATGGCTACACCTTC. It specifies CASSYIREDGYTF.

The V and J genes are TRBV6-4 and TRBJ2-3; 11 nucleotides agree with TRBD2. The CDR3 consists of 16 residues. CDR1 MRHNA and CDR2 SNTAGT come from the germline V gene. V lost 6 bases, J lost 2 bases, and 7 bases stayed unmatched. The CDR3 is CASSVLAGGHTDTQYF. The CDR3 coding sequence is TGTGCCAGCAGCGTTCTAGCGGGAGGACACACAGATACGCAGTATTTT.

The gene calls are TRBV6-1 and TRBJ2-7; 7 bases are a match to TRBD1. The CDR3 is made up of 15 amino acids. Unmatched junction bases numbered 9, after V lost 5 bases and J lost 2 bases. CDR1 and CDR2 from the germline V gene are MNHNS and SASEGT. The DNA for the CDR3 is TGTGCCAGCAGTTTACAACCGGGACAGCCCTACGAGCAGTACTTC. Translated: CASSLQPGQPYEQYF.

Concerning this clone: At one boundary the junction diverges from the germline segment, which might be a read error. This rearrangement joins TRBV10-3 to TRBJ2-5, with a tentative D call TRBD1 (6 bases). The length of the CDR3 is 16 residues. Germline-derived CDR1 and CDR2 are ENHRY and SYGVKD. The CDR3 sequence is CATSQLIQGRKETQYF. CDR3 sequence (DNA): TGTGCCACCAGTCAGTTAATACAGGGAAGAAAAGAGACCCAGTACTTC.